This is a list of T cell receptor beta chains from one sample in a study of spatial heterogeneity in lung cancer. TCRdb used MiXCR to reprocess the 5' RACE reads, holding one entry per CDR3 protein. This table has roughly 1,100 distinct CDR3 sequences, 4% to 4.5% appearing once. The sequenced sample was lung tumor tissue, obtained at surgery. These receptors were collected from a male donor with early-stage non-small cell lung cancer. Each CDR3 is given with its conserved first and last residue. D genes are given only for firm matches.

V gene,D gene,CDR3 protein
TRBV20-1,-,CSAPPDSTGQTQYF
TRBV20-1,-,CSAVLSSGNTIYF
TRBV4-3,-,CASSQDGPEDINEKLFF
TRBV20-1,TRBD2,CSARELAGAGTDTQYF
TRBV20-1,TRBD2,CSAREDSGASTDTQYF
TRBV9,-,CASSVGGAQELFF
TRBV24-1,-,CATSDSHRAFNEQFF
TRBV5-1,-,CASSLGTNTEAFF
TRBV7-2,TRBD2,CASLPGGNTGELFF
TRBV4-3,TRBD2,CASSQGLAGGSGSYNEQFF
TRBV18,-,CASSASTDTQYF
TRBV7-3,TRBD2,CASSGGTRVTDTQYF
TRBV6-2/TRBV6-3,-,CASSGRETQYF
TRBV13,-,CASSIRVFGNTIYF
TRBV5-1,TRBD1,CASSTGTGINEQFF
TRBV11-2,-,CASSFWGNRLQETQYF
TRBV29-1,TRBD1,CSVYRDSNEQFF
TRBV9,-,CASSEQGVTGNTIYF
TRBV6-5,TRBD1,CASSQSTGGWVGYTF
TRBV2,TRBD1,CASSGDSVQYNEQFF
TRBV3-1,-,CASSQRDKSPNTEAFF
TRBV7-2,-,CASSSRTAKNIQYF
TRBV28,TRBD1,CASSPSGQGLNSPLHF
TRBV6-5,-,CASSYSMDQPQHF
TRBV11-3,TRBD1,CASSPGTGGIMNTEAFF
TRBV11-2,-,CASSLWGTDTQYF